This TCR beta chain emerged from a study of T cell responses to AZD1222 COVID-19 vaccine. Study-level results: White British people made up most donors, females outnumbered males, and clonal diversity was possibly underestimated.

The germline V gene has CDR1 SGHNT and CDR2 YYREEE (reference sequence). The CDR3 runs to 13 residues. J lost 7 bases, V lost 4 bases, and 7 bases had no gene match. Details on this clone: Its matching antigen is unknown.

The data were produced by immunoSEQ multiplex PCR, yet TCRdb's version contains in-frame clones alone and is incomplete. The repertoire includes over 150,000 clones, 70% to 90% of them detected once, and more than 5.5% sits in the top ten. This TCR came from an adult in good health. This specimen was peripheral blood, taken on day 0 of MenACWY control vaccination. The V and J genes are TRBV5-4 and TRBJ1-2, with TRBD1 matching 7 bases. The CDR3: CASSPQGVVGYTF. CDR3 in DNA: TGTGCCAGCAGCCCGCAGGGGGTGGTTGGCTACACCTTC. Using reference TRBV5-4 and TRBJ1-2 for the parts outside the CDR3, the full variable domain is ETGVTQSPTHLIKTRGQQVTLRCSSQSGHNTVSWYQQALGQGPQFIFQYYREEENGRGNFPPRFSGLQFPNYSSELNVNALELDDSALYLCASSPQGVVGYTFGSGTRLTVV.